The subject of this entry is one TCR beta chain. Terminally differentiated effector memory CD45RA+ cells were left out of the naive CD8 fraction, which was CD45RO-negative and positively selected for CCR7. The data belong to a study of shared clonotypes between healthy human individuals. This CDR3 has 15 residues. Germline V gene data show CDR1 as SGHAT and CDR2 as FQNNGV. V was pared by 5 bases and J by 6 bases, with 4 bases of the junction left unmatched. Authors' processing steps: As immunoSEQ supplied junction-only sequences (without quality scores), filtering differed. Repertoires were generated with immunoSEQ multiplex PCR, while TCRdb's copy carries only in-frame clones and drops some. The D gene and trimming were derived from the DNA, and the V and J assignments and clone size from that table. The table has hundreds of thousands of clones, 80% to 95% seen once.

The chain is built from TRBV11-2 and TRBJ2-1; TRBD2 aligns across 13 bases. The sequencing input was naive CD8+ T cells sorted from blood. This clonotype was obtained from a young man in good health. The CDR3 loop is CASSHGLAGANEQFF. For the CDR3, the DNA is TGTGCCAGCAGCCACGGACTAGCGGGAGCCAATGAGCAGTTCTTC. The full variable domain, rest sourced from reference TRBV11-2 and TRBJ2-1, is EAGVAQSPRYKIIEKRQSVAFWCNPISGHATLYWYQQILGQGPKLLIQFQNNGVVDDSQLPKDRFSAERLKGVDSTLKIQPAKLEDSAVYLCASSHGLAGANEQFFGPGTRLTVL.